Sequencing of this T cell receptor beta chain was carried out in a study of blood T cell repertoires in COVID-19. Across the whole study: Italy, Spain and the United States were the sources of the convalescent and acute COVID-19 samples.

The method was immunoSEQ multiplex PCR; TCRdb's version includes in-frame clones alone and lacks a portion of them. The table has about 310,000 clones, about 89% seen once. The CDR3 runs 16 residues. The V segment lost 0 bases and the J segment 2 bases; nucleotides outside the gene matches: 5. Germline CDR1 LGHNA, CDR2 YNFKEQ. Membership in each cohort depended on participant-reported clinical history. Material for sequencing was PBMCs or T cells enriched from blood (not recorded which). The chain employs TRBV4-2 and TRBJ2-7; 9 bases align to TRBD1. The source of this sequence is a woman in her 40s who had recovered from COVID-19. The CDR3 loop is CASSQDGGTGTYEQYF. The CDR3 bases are TGTGCCAGCAGCCAAGATGGGGGGACAGGGACCTACGAGCAGTACTTC.